This TCR beta chain comes out of a study of beta chain features in type 1 diabetes. The CDR3 is 11 amino acids. V was trimmed by 5 bases and J by 5 bases, leaving 9 bases between them. From germline, CDR1 is GTSNPN and CDR2 SVGIG (reference sequence). Of note for this clone: The antigen remains unidentified.

Regarding the study as a whole: Across all four CD4+ subsets, people with type 1 diabetes showed modestly shorter TCRB CDR3s.

Expressed TCRB transcripts were sequenced because the entire RNA isolate underwent reverse transcription. The method was immunoSEQ multiplex PCR; TCRdb's version includes in-frame clones alone and lacks a portion of them. The table has about 260,000 clones, over 20% seen once. The chain links TRBV30 to TRBJ1-1; the D gene is possibly TRBD1 (6 bases). This TCR was recovered from a woman aged 40 to 55 with type 1 diabetes. Sequenced input: naive CD4+ T cells from blood. CDR3 DNA: TGTGCCTGGGTAGACAGGACTGAAGCTTTCTTT. Its protein is CAWVDRTEAFF.